This TCR beta chain was retrieved from a study of shared clonotypes between healthy human individuals. The CDR3 runs 14 residues. CDR1 is LNHDA, CDR2 SQIVND, per germline (reference sequence). Trimming removed 7 bases at V and 3 bases at J, with 13 bases between. Measured with immunoSEQ multiplex PCR; TCRdb has only the in-frame clones, and not every one. The repertoire consists of a few million clones, with around nine tenths occurring once and the leading ten covering over 0.12%. V gene TRBV19 combines with J gene TRBJ1-3, with D perhaps TRBD1 (5 bases). Input material: naive CD4+ T cells sorted from blood. Subset: CD45RA+ positively selected. This sequence was found in a man aged 18 to 29 in good health. The CDR3: CASTIQGIGNTIYF. DNA for the CDR3: TGTGCCAGTACTATCCAGGGTATTGGAAACACCATATATTTT. Full variable domain (missing parts from reference TRBV19 and TRBJ1-3): DGGITQSPKYLFRKEGQNVTLSCEQNLNHDAMYWYRQDPGQGLRLIYYSQIVNDFQKGDIAEGYSVSREKKESFPLTVTSAQKNPTAFYLCASTIQGIGNTIYFGEGSWLTVV.